This is a list of T cell receptor beta chains from one sample in a study of OX40 agonist ivuxolimab in advanced cancers. Here immunoSEQ multiplex PCR was the method, and the copy in TCRdb shows in-frame clones only, minus some. The table records 65,000 or so clones, 92% of them present only once. Sequenced here: CD4+ or CD8+ T cells sorted from blood, sampled in a trial of the OX40 agonist ivuxolimab. The receptors come from an adult with an advanced solid tumor such as melanoma, head and neck, liver or kidney cancer. Each CDR3 is given with its conserved first and last residue. D genes are given only for firm matches. Expanded clones get a size class; other rows say once, few or many, or leave the size out.

size	D	V	length	J	CDR3	DNA
.	TRBD1	TRBV2	15	TRBJ2-7	CASRRPGQGAYEQYF	TGTGCCAGCCGAAGGCCGGGACAGGGGGCGTACGAGCAGTACTTC
.	.	TRBV5-1	16	TRBJ2-3	CASQSLGYVGTDTQYF	TGCGCCAGCCAGAGTTTGGGGTATGTAGGCACAGATACGCAGTATTTT
.	TRBD2	TRBV5-1	17	TRBJ2-7	CASSLALGAGDFYEQYF	TGCGCCAGCAGCTTGGCCTTAGGAGCGGGGGATTTCTACGAGCAGTACTTC
.	.	TRBV5-4	13	TRBJ2-5	CATATVGEETQYF	TGTGCCACCGCCACAGTAGGGGAAGAGACCCAGTACTTC
.	.	TRBV28	13	TRBJ1-1	CASSTGTVIKAFF	TGTGCCAGCAGCACCGGGACTGTCATTAAAGCTTTCTTT
.	TRBD1	TRBV12-5	13	TRBJ1-2	CASGGDSNYGYTF	TGTGCTAGTGGAGGGGACAGCAACTATGGCTACACCTTC
.	TRBD2	TRBV30	14	TRBJ2-5	CAWGDERERGTQYF	TGTGCCTGGGGGGATGAGCGGGAGCGGGGGACCCAGTACTTC
.	TRBD1	TRBV7-9	15	TRBJ2-5	CASSLLQGAGETQYF	TGTGCCAGCAGCCTACTACAGGGGGCAGGGGAGACCCAGTACTTC
.	.	TRBV7-3	13	TRBJ2-2	CASSTDKDGELFF	TGTGCCAGCAGCACCGACAAGGACGGGGAGCTGTTTTTT
.	.	TRBV7-6	15	TRBJ1-1	CASSLAEVEGTEAFF	TGTGCCAGCAGCTTAGCCGAGGTAGAAGGGACTGAAGCTTTCTTT
.	.	TRBV7-3	16	TRBJ2-3	CASSLMSGASTDTQYF	TGTGCCAGCAGCTTAATGTCGGGGGCCAGCACAGATACGCAGTATTTT
.	TRBD1	TRBV4-1	17	TRBJ1-2	CASSKDPSGGRKYGYTF	TGCGCCAGCAGCAAAGACCCGTCAGGGGGGCGCAAGTATGGCTACACCTTC
.	TRBD2	TRBV29-1	21	TRBJ2-1	CSVGGVRGTSGGGLYLNEQFF	TGCAGCGTTGGCGGGGTCCGCGGGACTAGCGGGGGGGGGCTATATCTCAATGAGCAGTTCTTC
.	.	TRBV9	14	TRBJ2-2	CASSVHPNTGELFF	TGTGCCAGCAGCGTACACCCGAACACCGGGGAGCTGTTTTTT
.	.	TRBV5-4	15	TRBJ1-1	CASRGKQIMNTEAFF	TGTGCCAGCAGGGGTAAACAGATAATGAACACTGAAGCTTTCTTT
.	.	TRBV2	14	TRBJ2-1	CASSEGRGVREQFF	TGTGCCAGCAGTGAAGGCAGGGGGGTGCGGGAGCAGTTCTTC
.	.	TRBV19	15	TRBJ1-4	CASSTRRDTHEKLFF	TGTGCCAGTAGTACCCGCCGGGACACTCATGAAAAACTGTTTTTT
.	.	TRBV4-1	14	TRBJ2-7	CASSQGGRTYEQYF	TGCGCCAGCAGCCAGGGGGGCAGAACCTACGAGCAGTACTTC
once	.	TRBV13	14	TRBJ2-7	CASSSSPIFYEQYF	TGTGCCAGCAGCTCCTCACCAATCTTCTACGAGCAGTACTTC
.	.	TRBV11-2	15	TRBJ2-7	CASSLVASGVYEQYF	TGTGCCAGCAGCTTAGTGGCCTCAGGGGTTTACGAGCAGTACTTC
.	.	TRBV4-3	17	TRBJ1-3	CASSQDLWNVGGNTIYF	TGCGCCAGCAGCCAAGATCTATGGAACGTGGGTGGAAACACCATATATTTT
.	.	TRBV19	13	TRBJ2-2	CASSIRGTGELFF	TGTGCCAGTAGTATAAGAGGTACCGGGGAGCTGTTTTTT
.	TRBD1	TRBV9	14	TRBJ1-1	CASSGPTGAPEAFF	TGTGCCAGCAGTGGACCAACAGGGGCTCCTGAAGCTTTCTTT
.	TRBD2	TRBV7-9	16	TRBJ2-1	CASSSPGLASYNEQFF	TGTGCCAGCAGCTCCCCGGGACTAGCGTCCTACAATGAGCAGTTCTTC
.	.	TRBV27	15	TRBJ1-5	CASRVGAYSNQPQHF	TGTGCCAGCAGAGTGGGTGCTTATAGCAATCAGCCCCAGCATTTT
.	.	TRBV4-1	15	TRBJ2-1	CASSQFVGTYNEQFF	TGCGCCAGCAGCCAATTTGTAGGGACCTACAATGAGCAGTTCTTC
.	TRBD1	TRBV7-9	17	TRBJ2-2	CASRFTSGTGESGELFF	TGTGCCAGCAGATTTACCTCCGGGACAGGGGAATCCGGGGAGCTGTTTTTT
.	.	TRBV11-3	14	TRBJ1-1	CASRPGEGRTEAFF	TGTGCCAGCAGACCCGGGGAGGGGCGAACTGAAGCTTTCTTT
.	TRBD2	TRBV5-6	15	TRBJ2-1	CASSLPAGAINEQFF	TGTGCCAGCAGCTTGCCAGCGGGAGCCATCAATGAGCAGTTCTTC
.	TRBD1	TRBV7-2	14	TRBJ2-7	CASSPRQGPYEQYF	TGTGCCAGCAGCCCGAGACAGGGCCCCTACGAGCAGTACTTC
few	TRBD1	TRBV5-1	13	TRBJ2-1	CATQGARYNEQFF	TGCGCCACACAGGGGGCGCGATACAATGAGCAGTTCTTC
few	.	TRBV29-1	12	TRBJ1-1	CSDATTGTEAFF	TGCAGCGACGCGACAACCGGGACAGAAGCTTTCTTT
.	TRBD2	TRBV4-2	16	TRBJ2-1	CASSQVLGLAVNEQFF	TGTGCCAGCAGCCAAGTTTTGGGACTAGCGGTTAATGAGCAGTTCTTC
few	.	TRBV7-9	14	TRBJ1-1	CASSLAQEGPEAFF	TGTGCCAGCAGCTTAGCGCAGGAGGGGCCTGAAGCTTTCTTT
.	.	TRBV29-1	14	TRBJ2-5	CSVGLWTNQETQYF	TGCAGCGTTGGTCTTTGGACTAATCAAGAGACCCAGTACTTC
.	.	TRBV7-9	15	TRBJ2-2	CASSLELWSTGELFF	TGTGCCAGCAGCTTAGAGTTATGGTCCACCGGGGAGCTGTTTTTT
.	TRBD2	TRBV7-3	16	TRBJ2-5	CASSATGTSVWETQYF	TGTGCCAGCAGCGCGACCGGGACTAGCGTGTGGGAGACCCAGTACTTC